The 14 T cell receptor beta chains in this list originate from one sample, sequenced in a study of blood T cell repertoires in COVID-19. Clones were read by immunoSEQ multiplex PCR, and TCRdb kept only the in-frame ones, dropping some. The repertoire holds tens of thousands of clones, with around 89% as singletons. Specimen: peripheral blood. All receptors come from a human donor in a cohort sampled during active COVID-19.

The chain is built from TRBV7-2 and TRBJ2-7; D may be TRBD1 (6 bases). V was cut by 5 bases and J by 3 bases, with 29 bases left in between. This CDR3 has 19 amino acids. Per germline, CDR1 SGHTA and CDR2 FQGNSA. CDR3 sequence: CASSPSYLRDIKRVYEQYF. The CDR3 nucleotides are TGTGCCAGCAGCCCGAGCTACCTCCGGGACATCAAAAGGGTCTACGAGCAGTACTTC.

The chain couples TRBV27 to TRBJ2-7, with D possibly being TRBD2 (6 bases). The V end lost 4 bases, the J end lost 4 bases, and 17 bases lay between the germline ends. This CDR3 region has 15 residues. Germline V gives CDR1 MNHEY, CDR2 SMNVEV (reference sequence). Here the CDR3 reads CASSSPHGRNYEQYF. Written as DNA, the CDR3 is TGTGCCAGCAGTTCCCCCCACGGGAGAAATTACGAGCAGTACTTC.

The chain has TRBV19 and TRBJ1-3; D may be TRBD1 (6 bases). CDR1 is LNHDA, CDR2 SQIVND, per germline (reference sequence). The CDR3 runs to 17 residues. Trimming took 7 bases from V and 0 from J, leaving 19 bases between them. Written as DNA, the CDR3 is TGTGCCAGTACGCCGGACAGTTTGCCTGTCTCTGGAAACACCATATATTTT. Translating it yields CASTPDSLPVSGNTIYF.

This clone was picked up a small number of times. The chain has TRBV4-1 and TRBJ1-2, with D unclear. CDR1 is MGHRA, CDR2 YSYEKL, per germline. V dropped 4 bases and J dropped 8 bases, with 17 bases sitting between them. The CDR3 has 14 residues. The CDR3 coding sequence is TGCGCCAGCAGCCTAGAAGGTGGGTTGGAGGGCTACACCTTC. Amino acids: CASSLEGGLEGYTF.

The V gene is TRBV11-2, the J gene TRBJ2-7; D is possibly TRBD1 (7 bases). Germline CDR1 is SGHAT and CDR2 is FQNNGV. The CDR3 spans 15 residues. V lost 1 base and J 5 bases, leaving 15 bases between the germline ends. This CDR3 is CASSLGIGGGNEQYF. The CDR3, as DNA: TGTGCCAGCAGCTTAGGCATTGGAGGGGGCAACGAGCAGTACTTC. The full variable domain, with the rest looked up from reference TRBV11-2 and TRBJ2-7, is EAGVAQSPRYKIIEKRQSVAFWCNPISGHATLYWYQQILGQGPKLLIQFQNNGVVDDSQLPKDRFSAERLKGVDSTLKIQPAKLEDSAVYLCASSLGIGGGNEQYFGPGTRLTVT.

The V call is TRBV11-2, the J call TRBJ1-1; D is undetermined. This CDR3 has 12 amino acids. V lost 6 bases and J lost 6, with 11 bases in between. Germline V CDR1 and CDR2: SGHAT, FQNNGV. CDR3 DNA: TGTGCCAGCAGTTCCGGAGAACCTGAAGCTTTCTTT. Its translation is CASSSGEPEAFF.

The chain carries TRBV6-5 and TRBJ1-2; weak D call: TRBD1 (5 bases). V was shortened by 5 bases and J by 6 bases, with 19 bases between the two germline ends. Germline V gives CDR1 MNHEY, CDR2 SVGAGI. CDR3 length: 15 residues. DNA of the CDR3: TGTGCCAGCAGTCCCTATGGGACTATAGATAATGGCTACACCTTC. Translated, it gives CASSPYGTIDNGYTF.

The chain links TRBV5-1 to TRBJ1-1, with a possible D match to TRBD1 (6 bases). The V end was cut by 4 bases, the J end by 2 bases, with 12 bases between. CDR3 length: 14 amino acids. Germline CDR1 is SGHRS and CDR2 is YFSETQ. The CDR3 reads CASSLRQANTEAFF. The CDR3 region has the DNA TGCGCCAGCAGCCTCCGACAGGCCAACACTGAAGCTTTCTTT. Full variable domain (rest looked up from reference TRBV5-1 and TRBJ1-1): KAGVTQTPRYLIKTRGQQVTLSCSPISGHRSVSWYQQTPGQGLQFLFEYFSETQRNKGNFPGRFSGRQFSNSRSEMNVSTLELGDSALYLCASSLRQANTEAFFGQGTRLTVV.

The rearrangement uses TRBV9 and TRBJ2-1; 7 nucleotides align to TRBD2. The J segment lost 8 bases and the V segment lost 3 bases, leaving 8 bases of the junction unmatched. The germline CDR1 and CDR2 sequences are SGDLS and YYNGEE. The CDR3 sequence is 14 residues long. CDR3 coding DNA: TGTGCCAGCAGCGGGTCCGGGAGGTTTGATGAGCAGTTCTTC. As protein: CASSGSGRFDEQFF.

The V gene is TRBV3-1 (or the pseudogene TRBV3-2), the J gene TRBJ2-7, with D perhaps TRBD2 (7 bases). Germline CDR1 is LGHDT and CDR2 is YNNKEL (reference sequence). CDR3 size: 17 residues. The germline V and J ends were trimmed by 1 base and 6 bases, with 22 bases remaining between them. CDR3 DNA: TGTGCCAGCAGCCAAGTATGGGGGGGCGGGACGTGGCCCGAGCAGTACTTC. Amino acid sequence: CASSQVWGGGTWPEQYF.

The V and J genes are TRBV15 and TRBJ2-2, with 7 bases aligning to TRBD2. Germline CDR1 is LNHNV and CDR2 is YYDKDF (reference sequence). This CDR3 spans 15 amino acids. Trimming took 5 bases from V and 0 from J; bases not matched to a gene: 3. The chain's CDR3 is CATSGGGSNTGELFF. CDR3 nucleotide sequence: TGTGCCACCAGCGGGGGGGGGTCGAACACCGGGGAGCTGTTTTTT.

A word on this clone: Different DNA sequences within this sample yield the same CDR3. The chain recombines TRBV2 with TRBJ2-7; TRBD2 matches 8 bases. Germline V gene lookup returns CDR1 SNHLY and CDR2 FYNNEI. This CDR3 is built from 14 residues. V dropped 2 bases and J dropped 6; count of bases not matched to a gene: 6. The CDR3 protein is CASSELAGLGEQYF. The CDR3 region has the DNA TGTGCCAGCAGTGAACTAGCGGGCCTTGGCGAGCAGTACTTC.

The J gene is TRBJ1-4, the V gene TRBV4-2; 9 bases agree with TRBD1. The CDR3 totals 16 residues. Germline lookup yields CDR1 LGHNA and CDR2 YNFKEQ. V trimming: 3 bases; J trimming: 6 bases; junction bases outside the gene matches: 8. In DNA form, the CDR3 reads TGTGCCAGCAGCCATCCGGGACAGGGAGCGGATGAAAAACTGTTTTTT. Its translation is CASSHPGQGADEKLFF.

The CDR3 DNA is TGTGCCAGCAGTTCTCCGGGACAGGCCGGCGTATTGAGTGAAAAACTGTTTTTT. Its translation is CASSSPGQAGVLSEKLFF. V and J are TRBV28 and TRBJ1-4, with TRBD1 identical over 8 bases. Per germline, CDR1 MDHEN and CDR2 SYDVKM. J lost 7 bases, V lost 4 bases, and 17 bases had no gene match. This CDR3 is built from 18 residues.